This TCR beta chain was identified in a study of OX40 agonist ivuxolimab in advanced cancers. The study in broad terms: Ivuxolimab was an agonistic, fully human IgG2 monoclonal antibody directed against OX40 (CD134), a costimulatory receptor. Intravenous ivuxolimab was administered to patients every 2 weeks at six dose levels: 0.01, 0.1, 0.3, 1.5, 3 and 10 mg/kg. Of the 50 to 55 patients in dose escalation, about 20 had hepatocellular carcinoma, some 15 had melanoma, 9 had renal cell carcinoma and 9 had head and neck cancer. In the dose-escalation cohort, 65% to 85% of patients were male, and the mean age was roughly 60 years with a range of about 20 to 79. Patients were allowed to have had prior anti-PD-1, anti-PD-L1 or anti-CTLA-4 therapy, and around 40% of the dose-escalation patients had previously received checkpoint inhibitors. Partial responses occurred in three dose-escalation patients: two with cutaneous melanoma and one with hepatocellular carcinoma. Peripheral TCRbeta sequencing was intended to test whether TCR sequence diversity was altered and clonal T-cell expansion was caused by ivuxolimab. The paper covers the monotherapy dose-escalation part of the phase I ivuxolimab trial, which included N ≈ 50 patients.

The CDR3, cysteine through phenylalanine, is 15 amino acids long. The kept DNA is CDR3 alone, 45 bases in frame from the first base. Relative to germline, V is 5 bases shorter and J is 6 bases shorter, with 20 bases between their ends. Looking up the germline V gene (reference sequence) yields CDR1 SGHNT and CDR2 YYREEE. As concerns this clone: The antigen it recognizes is unknown. No base qualities exist here, and no much larger clone lies one base off it.

Genomic DNA was extracted from sorted cells for sequencing of the TCRbeta CDR3 region. The immunoSEQ Assay was used to sequence the TCRbeta CDR3 regions. TCRdb stores this immuneACCESS table with in-frame sequences only. Part of the clones is absent; in the studies checked, under half of the shortfall reflects unresolved V genes, and no reason is known for the rest. Counted in this sample were tens of thousands of clones; over 75% of them appeared once. The ten largest make up approximately 0.55% of the sample. Broad study findings and their caveats: At doses of 0.1 to 3.0 mg/kg, clonal expansion of both CD4+ and CD8+ blood T cells was observed from baseline to week 6. In the 0.1-3.0 mg/kg groups, partial responders had among the lowest normalized peripheral clonal expansion, particularly in CD8+ T cells. Low levels of normalized T-cell clonal expansion were also shown by some nonresponding patients. The antigen specificity of the clonally expanded peripheral T cells was not determined. After ivuxolimab, expanded clones were on average more numerous among CD8+ T cells than among CD4+ T cells.

Patients with a history of autoimmune disease or receiving systemic immunosuppression were excluded from the trial. Peripheral blood for TCR sequencing was collected from all dose cohorts at baseline, on cycle 4 day 1, and on cycle 7 day 1. Samples were obtained from an open-label, multicenter, first-in-human phase I dose-escalation trial of ivuxolimab. The trial enrolled adults with locally advanced or metastatic head and neck squamous cell, hepatocellular, melanoma or renal cell carcinoma. Before TCR sequencing, CD4+ and CD8+ T cells were separately sorted from peripheral blood. In this chain, TRBV5-4 is recombined with TRBJ1-2; the D gene lacks a confident call. Sample: CD4+ or CD8+ T cells sorted from blood, taken in a trial of the OX40 agonist ivuxolimab. This sequence was found in an adult with an advanced solid tumor such as melanoma, head and neck, liver or kidney cancer. The CDR3 in this case is CASRPHQDGLNGYTF. The DNA reads TGTGCCAGCAGGCCCCACCAGGACGGCCTAAATGGCTACACCTTC.